This T cell receptor (beta chain) was found in a study of human T cells and chemical hapten exposure. There are a few counts of this clonotype. V was clipped by 8 bases and J by 3 bases, with 20 bases between them. The CDR3 is made up of 15 amino acids. Germline CDR1 and CDR2: MNHEY and SVGEGT. The authors' processing: TCRs per sample had a median of around 98,000 and ranged from roughly 20,000 to 690,600. MiXCR, run by TCRdb on the RACE reads, gives a single entry per CDR3 protein. The V and J calls and clone size are TCRdb's, not the authors'. The table shows 100,000 to 150,000 distinct CDR3 sequences, with 13% occurring only once. The time point denotes: pre-sensitization, week 0. Treatment described: therapeutic diphenylcyclopropenone sensitization with weekly scalp DPC.

The sequencing used whole blood, collected in connection with sensitization to the hapten diphenylcyclopropenone (DPC). V usage is TRBV6-2 or TRBV6-3 and J usage is TRBJ2-7; either TRBD1 or TRBD2 may supply D (5 bases each). This receptor was obtained from a woman under 30 with alopecia areata. Some clones in this sample may be carry-over from other donors' samples. The CDR3 region is CASLEGELTVYEQYF. The DNA for the CDR3 is TGTGCCAGCCTGGAAGGGGAGCTAACCGTCTACGAGCAGTACTTC.